What follows is one TCR beta chain and its context. Germline V gene sequence: CDR1 LGHNA, CDR2 YNFKEQ. The CDR3 is 16 amino acids. V was clipped by 5 bases and J by 5 bases; unmatched bases: 8. This specimen belongs to a study of cytomegalovirus exposure and HLA in healthy donors. PCR was performed using 60 Vbeta and 13 Jbeta primers. Libraries were prepared by immunoSEQ multiplex PCR; TCRdb keeps only in-frame clonotypes and omits some of them. The sample comprises 130,000 to 150,000 clones, roughly 79% of which are singletons, and roughly 10% rests with the top ten. Material for sequencing was PBMCs. The receptor comes from an older woman in good health and CMV-seropositive. The V call is TRBV4-2, the J call TRBJ2-7; TRBD2 aligns across 14 bases. This chain's CDR3 is CASSRRGTSGSHEQYF. DNA for the CDR3: TGTGCCAGCAGCAGAAGGGGGACTAGCGGGAGCCACGAGCAGTACTTC.